These T cell receptor beta chains were read from a single sample in a study of OX40 agonist ivuxolimab in advanced cancers. Produced via immunoSEQ multiplex PCR; TCRdb's table is partial and in-frame only. The sample contains around 86,000 clones, over 75% of which appear only once. The specimen comprised CD4+ or CD8+ T cells sorted from blood, sampled in a trial of the OX40 agonist ivuxolimab. These receptors all stem from an adult with an advanced solid tumor such as melanoma, head and neck, liver or kidney cancer. Both conserved end residues are part of each CDR3. Fields, in order: clone size, J gene, V gene, D gene, CDR3 protein, CDR3 DNA. The D gene is left open where the match is weak. Only part of the rows carry a size: once, few, many, or a class if the clone is expanded.

NA	TRBJ1-1	TRBV18	NA	CASSPRPTAGNTEAFF	TGTGCCAGCTCACCGCGACCGACAGCGGGGAACACTGAAGCTTTCTTT
NA	TRBJ1-1	TRBV5-6	TRBD1	CASSSTGGTDTEAFF	TGTGCCAGCAGCTCGACAGGGGGCACGGACACTGAAGCTTTCTTT
NA	TRBJ2-1	TRBV4-2	TRBD1	CASSQPPGQGYYNEQFF	TGTGCCAGCAGCCAACCGCCGGGACAGGGGTACTACAATGAGCAGTTCTTC
NA	TRBJ2-3	TRBV11-3	NA	CASSLRGTDTQYF	TGTGCCAGCAGCTTAAGAGGGACAGATACGCAGTATTTT
NA	TRBJ2-3	TRBV19	NA	CASSRVSAADTQYF	TGTGCCAGTAGTAGAGTCTCGGCGGCAGATACGCAGTATTTT
NA	TRBJ2-7	TRBV12-5	NA	CASGFTGIRYEQYF	TGTGCTAGTGGTTTCACAGGGATAAGGTACGAGCAGTACTTC
NA	TRBJ2-1	TRBV19	NA	CASSPSGSGNEQFF	TGTGCCAGTAGCCCCTCCGGGAGTGGGAATGAGCAGTTCTTC
NA	TRBJ2-7	TRBV5-1	TRBD2	CASREGGRQHEQYF	TGCGCCAGCAGGGAAGGCGGGAGACAGCACGAGCAGTACTTC
NA	TRBJ2-3	TRBV6-5	NA	CASSPGTTDTQYF	TGTGCCAGCAGCCCTGGCACCACAGATACGCAGTATTTT
NA	TRBJ2-7	TRBV18	NA	CASSPPTGGTYEQYF	TGTGCCAGCTCACCACCGACCGGGGGCACCTACGAGCAGTACTTC
NA	TRBJ2-3	TRBV18	NA	CASSPRRTDTQYF	TGTGCCAGCTCACCTAGGCGGACAGATACGCAGTATTTT
few	TRBJ2-3	TRBV30	NA	CAWSELGTDTQYF	TGTGCCTGGAGTGAGCTAGGGACAGATACGCAGTATTTT
NA	TRBJ2-1	TRBV27	TRBD2	CASSSNLAGGEQFF	TGTGCCAGCAGTTCTAACCTAGCGGGAGGTGAGCAGTTCTTC
NA	TRBJ2-5	TRBV18	TRBD2	CASSPPTLAGGETQYF	TGTGCCAGCTCACCACCGACACTAGCGGGAGGGGAGACCCAGTACTTC
NA	TRBJ2-1	TRBV19	NA	CASTRQGGLSYNEQFF	TGTGCCAGCACCAGGCAAGGCGGGCTCTCCTACAATGAGCAGTTCTTC
NA	TRBJ2-1	TRBV5-1	NA	CASSLDPGLSYNEQFF	TGCGCCAGCAGCTTGGATCCGGGACTGTCCTACAATGAGCAGTTCTTC
NA	TRBJ2-5	TRBV19	TRBD2	CASSTGLAVQETQYF	TGTGCCAGTAGTACCGGACTAGCGGTCCAAGAGACCCAGTACTTC